The rows below give T cell receptor beta chains drawn from one sample of a study of blood T cell repertoires in COVID-19. The method was immunoSEQ multiplex PCR; TCRdb's version includes in-frame clones alone and lacks a portion of them. The table lists under 250,000 clones, approximately 80% of them singletons, with about 12% in the top ten. Material for sequencing was peripheral blood. These receptors all stem from a human donor in a cohort sampled during active COVID-19. CDR3s include the opening cysteine and the closing phenylalanine or tryptophan. A D gene is named only where the DNA matches it firmly. Size is stated for part of the rows, as once, few or many counts, or as a class when the clone is expanded.

D gene: TRBD1
clone size: .
J gene: TRBJ1-6
V gene: TRBV19
CDR3 protein: CASSIARGRSSYNSPLHF
CDR3 DNA: TGTGCCAGTAGTATAGCAAGGGGGCGAAGCTCCTATAATTCACCCCTCCACTTT

D gene: TRBD1
clone size: .
J gene: TRBJ2-3
V gene: TRBV5-5
CDR3 protein: CASSRPGQLDTQYF
CDR3 DNA: TGTGCCAGCAGCCGCCCGGGACAGCTAGATACGCAGTATTTT

D gene: TRBD1
clone size: once
J gene: TRBJ2-7
V gene: TRBV7-9
CDR3 protein: CASSHRDRPYEQYF
CDR3 DNA: TGTGCCAGCAGCCACCGGGACAGGCCCTACGAGCAGTACTTC

D gene: .
clone size: .
J gene: TRBJ1-4
V gene: TRBV6-5
CDR3 protein: CASSYSQGTNEKLFF
CDR3 DNA: TGTGCCAGCAGTTACTCCCAGGGGACTAATGAAAAACTGTTTTTT

D gene: .
clone size: .
J gene: TRBJ1-3
V gene: TRBV19
CDR3 protein: CASSIGAAIGNTIYF
CDR3 DNA: TGTGCCAGTAGTATTGGGGCAGCCATCGGAAACACCATATATTTT

D gene: .
clone size: .
J gene: TRBJ1-5
V gene: TRBV5-1
CDR3 protein: CASSSLPDSNQPQHF
CDR3 DNA: TGCGCCAGCAGCTCTTTGCCAGATAGCAATCAGCCCCAGCATTTT

D gene: .
clone size: .
J gene: TRBJ1-1
V gene: TRBV28
CDR3 protein: CASSLLGQGKEAFF
CDR3 DNA: TGTGCCAGCAGTTTATTGGGGCAGGGTAAAGAAGCTTTCTTT

D gene: TRBD1
clone size: .
J gene: TRBJ2-7
V gene: TRBV2
CDR3 protein: CASSSGTGDHEQYF
CDR3 DNA: TGTGCCAGCAGCTCCGGGACAGGGGACCACGAGCAGTACTTC

D gene: .
clone size: .
J gene: TRBJ1-1
V gene: TRBV29-1
CDR3 protein: CSVVDRTEAFF
CDR3 DNA: TGCAGCGTAGTAGACAGGACTGAAGCTTTCTTT

D gene: .
clone size: .
J gene: TRBJ2-1
V gene: TRBV27
CDR3 protein: CASSYRVDSYNEQFF
CDR3 DNA: TGTGCCAGCAGTTACAGGGTTGATTCCTACAATGAGCAGTTCTTC

D gene: .
clone size: .
J gene: TRBJ1-4
V gene: TRBV6-5
CDR3 protein: CASSYQGGEKLFF
CDR3 DNA: TGTGCCAGCAGTTACCAGGGTGGGGAAAAACTGTTTTTT

D gene: .
clone size: .
J gene: TRBJ2-7
V gene: TRBV11-2
CDR3 protein: CASSLSPSSAYEQYF
CDR3 DNA: TGTGCCAGCAGCTTATCGCCTAGCTCAGCCTACGAGCAGTACTTC

D gene: TRBD1
clone size: .
J gene: TRBJ2-5
V gene: TRBV19
CDR3 protein: CASSPERTGRETQYF
CDR3 DNA: TGTGCCAGTAGTCCCGAGCGGACAGGGCGGGAGACCCAGTACTTC

D gene: .
clone size: .
J gene: TRBJ2-2
V gene: TRBV19
CDR3 protein: CASSMGRYTGELFF
CDR3 DNA: TGTGCCAGTAGTATGGGGCGATACACCGGGGAGCTGTTTTTT

D gene: TRBD2
clone size: .
J gene: TRBJ2-1
V gene: TRBV7-9
CDR3 protein: CASSRPGTSEEQFF
CDR3 DNA: TGTGCCAGCAGCAGGCCCGGGACTAGCGAAGAGCAGTTCTTC

D gene: TRBD1
clone size: .
J gene: TRBJ2-1
V gene: TRBV7-8
CDR3 protein: CASSLARGQGYNEQFF
CDR3 DNA: TGTGCCAGCAGCTTAGCGAGGGGACAGGGGTACAATGAGCAGTTCTTC

D gene: .
clone size: .
J gene: TRBJ1-2
V gene: TRBV7-9
CDR3 protein: CASRSQDRTHRSYTF
CDR3 DNA: TGTGCCAGCAGGTCCCAAGACCGGACACATAGGAGCTACACCTTC

D gene: TRBD1
clone size: .
J gene: TRBJ2-3
V gene: TRBV4-1
CDR3 protein: CASSPGQAEATDTQYF
CDR3 DNA: TGCGCCAGCAGCCCGGGACAGGCGGAAGCCACAGATACGCAGTATTTT

D gene: .
clone size: once
J gene: TRBJ2-3
V gene: TRBV3-1/TRBV3-2
CDR3 protein: CASSQRLVSTDTQYF
CDR3 DNA: TGTGCCAGCAGCCAACGACTAGTTAGCACAGATACGCAGTATTTT

D gene: TRBD2
clone size: .
J gene: TRBJ2-1
V gene: TRBV5-5
CDR3 protein: CASSLLAGHNEQFF
CDR3 DNA: TGTGCCAGCAGCTTGCTAGCGGGACACAATGAGCAGTTCTTC

D gene: .
clone size: .
J gene: TRBJ2-7
V gene: TRBV4-1
CDR3 protein: CASSQDSKGLAYEQYF
CDR3 DNA: TGCGCCAGCAGCCAGGACAGTAAAGGGTTAGCCTACGAGCAGTACTTC

D gene: TRBD1
clone size: .
J gene: TRBJ2-7
V gene: TRBV9
CDR3 protein: CASSATDRGGYEQYF
CDR3 DNA: TGTGCCAGCAGCGCGACGGACAGGGGGGGCTACGAGCAGTACTTC

D gene: .
clone size: .
J gene: TRBJ2-7
V gene: TRBV21-1
CDR3 protein: CASSRRRRGPYEQYF
CDR3 DNA: TGTGCCAGCAGCCGCCGTAGGAGGGGTCCCTACGAGCAGTACTTC

D gene: .
clone size: .
J gene: TRBJ2-3
V gene: TRBV27
CDR3 protein: CASSLGDTQYF
CDR3 DNA: TGTGCCAGCAGTCTAGGAGATACGCAGTATTTT

D gene: .
clone size: .
J gene: TRBJ2-1
V gene: TRBV7-9
CDR3 protein: CASSLVDSSYNEQFF
CDR3 DNA: TGTGCCAGCAGCTTGGTAGACAGCTCCTACAATGAGCAGTTCTTC

D gene: .
clone size: .
J gene: TRBJ2-5
V gene: TRBV27
CDR3 protein: CASSFLNQETQYF
CDR3 DNA: TGTGCCAGCAGTTTTTTAAACCAAGAGACCCAGTACTTC

D gene: .
clone size: few
J gene: TRBJ1-3
V gene: TRBV28
CDR3 protein: CASSPASSGNTIYF
CDR3 DNA: TGTGCCAGCAGTCCCGCCAGCTCTGGAAACACCATATATTTT

D gene: .
clone size: few
J gene: TRBJ2-6
V gene: TRBV27
CDR3 protein: CASSLLRGAGANVLTF
CDR3 DNA: TGTGCCAGCAGTTTACTACGGGGTGCTGGGGCCAACGTCCTGACTTTC